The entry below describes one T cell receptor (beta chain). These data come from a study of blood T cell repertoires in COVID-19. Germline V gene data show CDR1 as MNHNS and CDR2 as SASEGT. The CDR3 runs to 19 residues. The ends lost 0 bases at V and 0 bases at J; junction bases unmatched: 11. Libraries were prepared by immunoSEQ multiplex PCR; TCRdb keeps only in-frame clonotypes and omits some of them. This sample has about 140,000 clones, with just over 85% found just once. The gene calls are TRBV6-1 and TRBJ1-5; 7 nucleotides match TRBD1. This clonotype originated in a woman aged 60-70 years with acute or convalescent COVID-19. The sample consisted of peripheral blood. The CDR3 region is CASSEAERDRADSNQPQHF. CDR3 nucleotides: TGTGCCAGCAGTGAAGCCGAACGCGACAGGGCTGATAGCAATCAGCCCCAGCATTTT.